A single sample gave rise to the 23 T cell receptor beta chains below, sequenced in a study of CD8 T cells in Susac syndrome. Reverse transcription used roughly 0.45 to 1 ug RNA and random hexamers. In TCRdb, the immunoSEQ multiplex PCR reads were re-called with MiXCR into one record per CDR3 protein. Here the sample spans some 150,000 distinct CDR3 sequences, about 95% being singletons. Sequenced sample: CD8+ T cells from PBMCs. All receptors derive from a human donor with multiple sclerosis.

The CDR3 bases are TGTGCCAGCAGTGAAGCTGGACAGTACTCCTACGAGCAGTACTTC. Translated, it gives CASSEAGQYSYEQYF. The chain combines TRBV2 with TRBJ2-7; tentatively, D is TRBD1 (6 bases). There are 15 residues in the CDR3. The V gene's germline CDR1 is SNHLY and CDR2 FYNNEI. The V gene lost 0 bases and the J gene lost 0 bases, with 9 bases spanning the gap. The entire variable domain, with the rest obtained from reference TRBV2 and TRBJ2-7, is as follows: EPEVTQTPSHQVTQMGQEVILRCVPISNHLYFYWYRQILGQKVEFLVSFYNNEISEKSEIFDDQFSVERPDGSNFTLKIRSTKLEDSAMYFCASSEAGQYSYEQYFGPGTRLTVT.

This chain links TRBV9 with TRBJ2-5; D ambiguous. This CDR3 has 15 amino acids. Germline V gene lookup returns CDR1 SGDLS and CDR2 YYNGEE. V was shortened by 0 bases and J by 1 base, with 10 bases between the two germline ends. The CDR3: CASSVAVGPQETQYF. CDR3 in DNA: TGTGCCAGCAGCGTAGCTGTCGGGCCCCAAGAGACCCAGTACTTC.

V and J are TRBV13 and TRBJ2-3; D gene ambiguous. The CDR3 runs 13 residues. CDR1 and CDR2 from the germline V gene are PRHDT and FYEKMQ (reference sequence). Trimming cost V 5 bases and J 5 bases, with 11 bases left between them. Here the CDR3 DNA reads TGTGCCAGCAGCCCCTCCTTAGGAGATACGCAGTATTTT. The encoded protein is CASSPSLGDTQYF.

The rearrangement joins TRBV6-1 to TRBJ2-7; TRBD1 agrees at 7 bases. The CDR3 runs 17 residues. CDR1 and CDR2 from the germline V gene are MNHNS and SASEGT. V lost 6 bases to trimming and J lost 0 bases; unmatched junction nucleotides: 14. The chain's CDR3 is CASSPKGAGEPSYEQYV. CDR3 DNA sequence: TGTGCCAGCAGCCCGAAGGGGGCCGGGGAACCCTCCTACGAGCAGTACGTC.

The chain's CDR3 is CASSRRGGEGAETQYF. The CDR3 DNA reads TGTGCCAGCAGTAGGCGGGGGGGCGAGGGAGCAGAGACCCAGTACTTC. The J gene is TRBJ2-5, the V gene TRBV9; 9 nucleotides match TRBD2. V was pared by 5 bases and J by 4 bases, with 12 bases of the junction left unmatched. Germline-derived CDR1 and CDR2 are SGDLS and YYNGEE. The CDR3 consists of 16 residues.

This sequence joins TRBV9 and TRBJ1-1; 7 nucleotides line up with TRBD1. Germline lookup yields CDR1 SGDLS and CDR2 YYNGEE. V shed 3 bases and J 6 bases; nucleotides not matched to a gene: 14. There are 16 residues in the CDR3. CDR3 residues: CASSDPSSDREAEAFF. The CDR3, as DNA: TGTGCCAGCAGCGACCCATCTTCCGACAGGGAGGCTGAAGCTTTCTTT.

This CDR3 reads CASSVTGVSSYNEQFF. CDR3 bases: TGTGCCAGCAGCGTAACGGGGGTGAGCTCCTACAATGAGCAGTTCTTC. The chain links TRBV9 to TRBJ2-1; tentatively, D is TRBD2 (6 bases). The V gene's germline CDR1 is SGDLS and CDR2 YYNGEE. V was cut by 1 base and J by 0 bases, with 11 bases left in between. The CDR3 is 16 amino acids.

The rearrangement uses TRBV30 and TRBJ1-2; D is undetermined. Germline V gives CDR1 GTSNPN, CDR2 SVGIG (reference sequence). The CDR3 consists of 14 residues. The V and J ends lost 1 base and 4 bases respectively, with 13 bases between them. The CDR3 spells CAWSGGLGVYGYTF. CDR3 coding DNA: TGTGCCTGGAGTGGAGGACTCGGAGTCTATGGCTACACCTTC.

This sequence joins TRBV13 and TRBJ1-2; perhaps TRBD1 as D (5 bases). CDR1 and CDR2 from the germline V gene are PRHDT and FYEKMQ (reference sequence). Trimming removed 0 bases at V and 3 bases at J, with 8 bases between. The CDR3 totals 14 residues. Here the CDR3 DNA reads TGTGCCAGCAGCTTAGGAGGGGACGACTATGGCTACACCTTC. This gives the protein CASSLGGDDYGYTF.

This chain links TRBV5-4 with TRBJ2-7; 8 nucleotides agree with TRBD2. From germline, CDR1 is SGHNT and CDR2 YYREEE (reference sequence). Trimming took 0 bases from V and 3 from J; bases not matched to a gene: 5. CDR3 length equals 15 residues. CDR3 sequence reads: CASSLERTSSYEQYF. The CDR3 DNA is TGTGCCAGCAGCTTGGAGAGGACTAGCAGCTACGAGCAGTACTTC. The full variable domain, completed using reference TRBV5-4 and TRBJ2-7, is ETGVTQSPTHLIKTRGQQVTLRCSSQSGHNTVSWYQQALGQGPQFIFQYYREEENGRGNFPPRFSGLQFPNYSSELNVNALELDDSALYLCASSLERTSSYEQYFGPGTRLTVT.

The chain combines TRBV7-9 with TRBJ2-1; a possible D gene is TRBD2 (5 bases). CDR3 length: 13 amino acids. Germline V CDR1 and CDR2: SEHNR, FQNEAQ (reference sequence). Between the trimmed V and J ends, which lost 5 bases and 7 bases, there was a span of 12 bases. The CDR3: CASSPPEGNEQFF. The CDR3 DNA reads as TGTGCCAGCAGCCCCCCTGAGGGAAATGAGCAGTTCTTC.

For this clonotype: The junction differs from germline at one of its ends, possibly a read error. The gene calls are TRBV7-7 and TRBJ2-5, with D uncertain. Germline CDR1 reads SSHAT; CDR2 reads FNYEAQ (reference sequence). The CDR3 runs 15 residues. The CDR3 here is CASSLDEESQETQYF. CDR3 coding DNA: TGTGCTAGCAGCTTAGATGAGGAGAGTCAAGAGACCCAGTACTTC. Full variable domain (outside the CDR3, taken from reference TRBV7-7 and TRBJ2-5): GAGVSQSPRYKVTKRGQDVTLRCDPISSHATLYWYQQALGQGPEFLTYFNYEAQPDKSGLPSDRFSAERPEGSISTLTIQRTEQRDSAMYRCASSLDEESQETQYFGPGTRLLVL.

The chain combines TRBV30 with TRBJ1-1; 7 nucleotides line up with TRBD1. The CDR3 loop spans 13 amino acids. Germline-derived CDR1 and CDR2 are GTSNPN and SVGIG (reference sequence). Germline trimming cut 1 base from V and 11 bases from J; bases unmatched to any gene: 10. The CDR3 region is CAWSALTGASAFF. Written as DNA, the CDR3 is TGTGCCTGGAGTGCCCTAACAGGGGCGAGTGCTTTCTTT.

The chain combines TRBV24-1 with TRBJ2-7, with D tentatively TRBD2 (6 bases). The ends were cut back, 4 bases at V and 2 bases at J, with 20 bases in the middle. The CDR3 consists of 17 residues. CDR1 KGHDR and CDR2 SFDVKD come from the germline V gene. The chain's CDR3 is CATSESPSFGGAYEQYV. In DNA, the CDR3 is TGTGCCACCAGTGAATCCCCCTCTTTTGGCGGGGCCTACGAGCAGTACGTC.

This sequence joins TRBV12-3 or TRBV12-4 and TRBJ2-5; D is ambiguous. CDR3 length: 14 residues. V shed 5 bases and J shed 1 base, with 11 bases lying between them. The CDR3, as DNA: TGTGCCAGCAGTCCGCGACTTTCCCAAGAGACCCAGTACTTC. This encodes CASSPRLSQETQYF.

J is TRBJ1-2 and V is TRBV27; 7 bases are shared with TRBD1. Losses at the gene ends were 7 bases for V and 4 bases for J; bases not matched to a gene: 3. CDR1 MNHEY and CDR2 SMNVEV come from the germline V gene (reference sequence). The CDR3 totals 12 residues. CDR3 in DNA: TGTGCCAGCAAGGGACAGTCCTATGGCTACACCTTC. As protein: CASKGQSYGYTF.

This clonotype appeared a single time. The J gene is TRBJ1-2, the V gene TRBV19; D gene unclear. In germline, CDR1 is LNHDA, CDR2 SQIVND (reference sequence). CDR3 length: 15 amino acids. The V and J ends lost 3 bases and 6 bases respectively, with 17 bases between them. The CDR3 is CASSILRGGDDGYTF. As DNA, the CDR3 is TGTGCCAGTAGTATCCTACGAGGAGGAGACGATGGCTACACCTTC.

This sequence joins TRBV13 and TRBJ1-1; D call uncertain. V was trimmed by 9 bases and J by 4 bases, leaving 21 bases between them. The CDR3 runs to 15 residues. Germline V gives CDR1 PRHDT, CDR2 FYEKMQ (reference sequence). CDR3 in DNA: TGTGCCAGTATATACCCGACATCGTACTCCACTGAAGCTTTCTTT. This gives the protein CASIYPTSYSTEAFF.

The chain carries TRBV5-6 and TRBJ2-7; D may be TRBD2 (5 bases). Germline-derived CDR1 and CDR2 are SGHDT and YYEEEE. CDR3 length: 14 amino acids. V lost 1 base, J lost 3 bases, and 11 bases lay in between. The CDR3 nucleotides read TGTGCCAGCAGCTTGTCAGGACTGATCTACGAGCAGTACTTC. This encodes CASSLSGLIYEQYF. Combining the CDR3 with reference TRBV5-6 and TRBJ2-7 gives the whole variable domain DAGVTQSPTHLIKTRGQQVTLRCSPKSGHDTVSWYQQALGQGPQFIFQYYEEEERQRGNFPDRFSGHQFPNYSSELNVNALLLGDSALYLCASSLSGLIYEQYFGPGTRLTVT.

This chain uses TRBV12-3 or TRBV12-4 with TRBJ2-2, with D uncertain. Trimming shortened V by 3 bases and J by 6 bases, and 5 bases separated the two germline ends. The CDR3 is 12 residues long. In DNA, the CDR3 is TGTGCCAGCAGTTTCCTTGCCGGGGAGCTGTTTTTT. Translating gives CASSFLAGELFF.

The V and J genes are TRBV20-1 and TRBJ2-7, with 7 bases matching TRBD1. Unmatched junction bases numbered 5, after V lost 6 bases and J lost 0 bases. CDR1 DFQATT and CDR2 SNEGSKA come from the germline V gene (reference sequence). The CDR3 has 13 amino acids. In DNA, the CDR3 is TGCAGTGCGGAGCGGACAGGCTCCTACGAGCAGTACTTC. It encodes CSAERTGSYEQYF.

The chain has TRBV25-1 and TRBJ2-1; 10 bases line up with TRBD1. Per the germline V gene, CDR1 is MGHDK and CDR2 is SYGVNS. The CDR3 runs to 16 residues. After removal of 1 base from V and 7 bases from J, the junction contained 7 bases not matched to a gene. The CDR3: CASSESGTGVRNEQFF. CDR3 sequence (DNA): TGTGCCAGCAGTGAATCCGGGACAGGGGTGCGGAATGAGCAGTTCTTC.

The chain combines TRBV27 with TRBJ2-1; no clear D. Germline V CDR1 and CDR2: MNHEY, SMNVEV (reference sequence). The CDR3 length is 11 residues. V was clipped by 3 bases and J by 8 bases, with 5 bases between them. The CDR3 protein is CASSFVDEQFF. CDR3 sequence (DNA): TGTGCCAGCAGTTTTGTGGATGAGCAGTTCTTC.